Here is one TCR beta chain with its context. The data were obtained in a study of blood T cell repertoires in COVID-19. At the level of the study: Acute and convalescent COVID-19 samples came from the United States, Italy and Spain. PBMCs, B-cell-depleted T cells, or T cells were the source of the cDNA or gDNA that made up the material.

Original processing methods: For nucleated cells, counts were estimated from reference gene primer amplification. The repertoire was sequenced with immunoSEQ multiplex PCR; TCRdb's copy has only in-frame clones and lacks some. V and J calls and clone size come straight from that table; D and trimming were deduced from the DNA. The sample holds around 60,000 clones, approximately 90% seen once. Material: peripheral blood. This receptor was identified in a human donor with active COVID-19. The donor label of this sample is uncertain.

DNA for the CDR3: TGTGCCAGCGCGAACAGACAGGGGTCGCAGCCCCAGCATTTT. Amino acid sequence: CASANRQGSQPQHF. The chain recombines TRBV2 with TRBJ1-5; 8 nucleotides line up with TRBD1. The CDR3 covers 14 residues. Germline V gives CDR1 SNHLY, CDR2 FYNNEI. V lost 8 bases, J lost 7 bases, and 10 bases stayed unmatched. Supplemented by reference TRBV2 and TRBJ1-5, the full variable domain reads EPEVTQTPSHQVTQMGQEVILRCVPISNHLYFYWYRQILGQKVEFLVSFYNNEISEKSEIFDDQFSVERPDGSNFTLKIRSTKLEDSAMYFCASANRQGSQPQHFGDGTRLSIL.